The rows below give T cell receptor beta chains drawn from one sample of a study of early T cells in non-severe SARS-CoV-2 infection. TCRdb processed the 5' RACE reads anew with MiXCR; each CDR3 protein has one entry. Counted here are 80,000 or so distinct CDR3 sequences, about 11% occurring once; the ten biggest clones make up 12%. The source was whole blood, collected at baseline. Receptor source: an adult who was a healthcare worker with PCR-confirmed SARS-CoV-2 infection or an uninfected control (not recorded which). CDR3s include the opening cysteine and the closing phenylalanine or tryptophan. Each record gives: CDR3 length, clone size, D gene, J gene, V gene, CDR3 protein, CDR3 DNA. D genes are given only for firm matches. Not every row has a clone size; where given, it reads once, few, many or a size class.

len: 17; abundance: -; d_gene: -; j_gene: TRBJ2-2; v_gene: TRBV9; CDR3aa: CASSPGPPGHLTGELFF; CDR3nt: TGTGCCAGCAGCCCCGGCCCTCCGGGACATCTCACCGGGGAGCTGTTTTTT
len: 14; abundance: -; d_gene: -; j_gene: TRBJ1-4; v_gene: TRBV20-1; CDR3aa: CSAAAGYGNEKLFF; CDR3nt: TGCAGTGCTGCGGCGGGGTACGGTAATGAAAAACTGTTTTTT
len: 13; abundance: -; d_gene: -; j_gene: TRBJ1-1; v_gene: TRBV7-7; CDR3aa: CASSLDRYTEAFF; CDR3nt: TGTGCCAGCAGCTTAGATCGGTACACTGAAGCTTTCTTT
len: 15; abundance: few; d_gene: -; j_gene: TRBJ1-5; v_gene: TRBV6-1; CDR3aa: CASSEALPGSQPQHF; CDR3nt: TGTGCCAGCAGTGAAGCACTTCCGGGGAGCCAGCCCCAGCATTTT
len: 15; abundance: many; d_gene: -; j_gene: TRBJ2-3; v_gene: TRBV6-2/TRBV6-3; CDR3aa: CASSYPSRVADTQYF; CDR3nt: TGTGCCAGCAGTTACCCGAGTAGGGTCGCAGATACGCAGTATTTT
len: 16; abundance: -; d_gene: -; j_gene: TRBJ2-2; v_gene: TRBV7-8; CDR3aa: CASSLLHGTNTGELFF; CDR3nt: TGTGCCAGCAGCTTACTCCACGGGACCAACACCGGGGAGCTGTTTTTT
len: 13; abundance: -; d_gene: -; j_gene: TRBJ1-2; v_gene: TRBV7-9; CDR3aa: CASSLEAADGYTF; CDR3nt: TGTGCCAGCAGCTTAGAGGCAGCAGATGGCTACACCTTC
len: 14; abundance: -; d_gene: -; j_gene: TRBJ2-2; v_gene: TRBV5-6; CDR3aa: CASSLAPETGELFF; CDR3nt: TGTGCCAGCAGCTTGGCCCCAGAAACCGGGGAGCTGTTTTTT
len: 16; abundance: many; d_gene: -; j_gene: TRBJ2-4; v_gene: TRBV7-2; CDR3aa: CASSSIAGPGVNIQYF; CDR3nt: TGTGCCAGCAGCTCAATCGCAGGGCCGGGGGTAAACATTCAGTACTTC
len: 17; abundance: few; d_gene: -; j_gene: TRBJ2-5; v_gene: TRBV5-4; CDR3aa: CASSLDTDRSGQETQYF; CDR3nt: TGTGCCAGCAGCTTGGATACGGACAGATCGGGACAAGAGACCCAGTACTTC
len: 13; abundance: -; d_gene: -; j_gene: TRBJ2-7; v_gene: TRBV6-5; CDR3aa: CASSRGVFYEQYF; CDR3nt: TGTGCCAGCAGCCGAGGGGTTTTCTACGAGCAGTACTTC
len: 17; abundance: -; d_gene: TRBD1; j_gene: TRBJ1-2; v_gene: TRBV7-2; CDR3aa: CASSLVVTGGTDYGYTF; CDR3nt: TGTGCCAGCAGCTTAGTAGTGACAGGGGGCACGGACTATGGCTACACCTTC
len: 13; abundance: -; d_gene: TRBD1; j_gene: TRBJ2-3; v_gene: TRBV6-4; CDR3aa: CASSDRVTDTQYF; CDR3nt: TGTGCCAGCAGCGACAGGGTCACAGATACGCAGTATTTT
len: 14; abundance: many; d_gene: -; j_gene: TRBJ1-1; v_gene: TRBV20-1; CDR3aa: CSSSSLLANTEAFF; CDR3nt: TGCAGTTCCTCCTCGTTGCTGGCCAACACTGAAGCTTTCTTT
len: 17; abundance: many; d_gene: -; j_gene: TRBJ2-2; v_gene: TRBV5-1; CDR3aa: CASSHTGAGSNTGELFF; CDR3nt: TGCGCCAGCAGCCATACAGGGGCGGGGTCGAACACCGGGGAGCTGTTTTTT
len: 11; abundance: -; d_gene: -; j_gene: TRBJ2-7; v_gene: TRBV3-1; CDR3aa: CASSRTWEQYF; CDR3nt: TGTGCCAGCAGCCGAACTTGGGAGCAGTACTTC
len: 13; abundance: many; d_gene: -; j_gene: TRBJ2-1; v_gene: TRBV11-2; CDR3aa: CASRRIGDNEQFF; CDR3nt: TGTGCCAGCAGGAGAATCGGGGACAATGAGCAGTTCTTC